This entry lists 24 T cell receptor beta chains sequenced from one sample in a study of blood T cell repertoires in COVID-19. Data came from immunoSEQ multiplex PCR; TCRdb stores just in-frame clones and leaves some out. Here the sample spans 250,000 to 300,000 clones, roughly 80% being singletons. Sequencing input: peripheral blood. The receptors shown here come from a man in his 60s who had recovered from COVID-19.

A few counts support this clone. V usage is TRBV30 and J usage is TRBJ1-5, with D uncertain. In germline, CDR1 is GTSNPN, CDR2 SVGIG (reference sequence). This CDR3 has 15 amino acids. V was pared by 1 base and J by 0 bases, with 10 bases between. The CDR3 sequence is CAWSGGSYSNQPQHF. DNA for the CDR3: TGTGCCTGGAGTGGCGGGTCTTATAGCAATCAGCCCCAGCATTTT.

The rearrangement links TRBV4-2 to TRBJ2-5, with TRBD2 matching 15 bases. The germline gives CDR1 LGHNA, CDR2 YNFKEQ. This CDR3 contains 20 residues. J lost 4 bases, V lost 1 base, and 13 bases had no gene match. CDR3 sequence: CASSQAVIPGLAGGAETQYF. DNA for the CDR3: TGTGCCAGCAGCCAAGCGGTAATCCCGGGACTAGCGGGGGGCGCAGAGACCCAGTACTTC.

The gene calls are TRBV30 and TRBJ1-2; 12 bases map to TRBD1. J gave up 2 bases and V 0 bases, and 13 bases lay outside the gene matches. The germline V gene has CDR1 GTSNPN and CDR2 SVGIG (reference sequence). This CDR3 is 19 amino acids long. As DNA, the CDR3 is TGTGCCTGGAGTGTACTTTTAGGGACAGGGGGCGCCGGGAACTATGGCTACACCTTC. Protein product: CAWSVLLGTGGAGNYGYTF.

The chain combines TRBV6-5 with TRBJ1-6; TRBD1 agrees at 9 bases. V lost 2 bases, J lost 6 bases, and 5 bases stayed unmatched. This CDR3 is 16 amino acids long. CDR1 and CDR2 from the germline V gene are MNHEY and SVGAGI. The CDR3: CASSYAGTGINSPLHF. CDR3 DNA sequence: TGTGCCAGCAGTTACGCAGGGACAGGGATTAATTCACCCCTCCACTTT.

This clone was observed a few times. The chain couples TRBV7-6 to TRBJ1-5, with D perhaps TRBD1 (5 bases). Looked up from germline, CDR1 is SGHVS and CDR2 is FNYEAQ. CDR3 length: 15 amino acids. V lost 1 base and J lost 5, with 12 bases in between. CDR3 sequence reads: CASSLEAGPHQPQHF. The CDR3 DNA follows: TGTGCCAGCAGCTTAGAGGCGGGGCCTCATCAGCCCCAGCATTTT.

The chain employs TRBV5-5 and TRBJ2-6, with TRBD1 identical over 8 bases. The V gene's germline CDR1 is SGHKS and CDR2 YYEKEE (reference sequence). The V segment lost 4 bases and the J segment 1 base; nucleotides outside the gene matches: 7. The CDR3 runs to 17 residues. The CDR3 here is CASSPQGARSGANVLTF. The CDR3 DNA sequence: TGTGCCAGCAGCCCCCAGGGGGCACGGTCTGGGGCCAACGTCCTGACTTTC.

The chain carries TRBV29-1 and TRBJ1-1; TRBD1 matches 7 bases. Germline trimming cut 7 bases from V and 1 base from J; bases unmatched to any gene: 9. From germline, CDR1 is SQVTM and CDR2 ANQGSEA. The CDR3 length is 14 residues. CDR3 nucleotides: TGCAGCGCTTCTTGGGACAGAACGAACACTGAAGCTTTCTTT. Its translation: CSASWDRTNTEAFF.

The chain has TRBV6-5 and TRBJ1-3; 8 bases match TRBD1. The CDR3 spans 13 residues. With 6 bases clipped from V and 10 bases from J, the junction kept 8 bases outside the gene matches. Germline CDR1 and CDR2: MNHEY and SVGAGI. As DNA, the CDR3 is TGTGCCAGCAGCCAGACAGGGGAGGGTACCATATATTTT. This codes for CASSQTGEGTIYF.

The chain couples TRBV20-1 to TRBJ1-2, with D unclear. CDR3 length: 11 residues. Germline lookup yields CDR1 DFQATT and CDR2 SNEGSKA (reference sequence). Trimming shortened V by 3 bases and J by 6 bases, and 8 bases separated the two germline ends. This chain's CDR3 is CSASRQNGYTF. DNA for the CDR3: TGCAGTGCTAGTCGCCAGAATGGCTACACCTTC.

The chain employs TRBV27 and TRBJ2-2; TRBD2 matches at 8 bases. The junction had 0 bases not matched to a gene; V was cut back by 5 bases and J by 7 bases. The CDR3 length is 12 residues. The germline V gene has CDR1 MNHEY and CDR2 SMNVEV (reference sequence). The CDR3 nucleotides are TGTGCCAGCAGTCGGGGGGGCGGGGAGCTGTTTTTT. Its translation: CASSRGGGELFF.

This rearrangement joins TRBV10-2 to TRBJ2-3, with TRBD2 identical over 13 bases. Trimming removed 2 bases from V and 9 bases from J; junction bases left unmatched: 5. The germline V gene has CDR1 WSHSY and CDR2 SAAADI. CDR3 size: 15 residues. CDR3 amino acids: CASSEGTSGTGTQYF. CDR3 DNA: TGCGCCAGCAGTGAGGGGACTAGCGGGACAGGGACGCAGTATTTT.

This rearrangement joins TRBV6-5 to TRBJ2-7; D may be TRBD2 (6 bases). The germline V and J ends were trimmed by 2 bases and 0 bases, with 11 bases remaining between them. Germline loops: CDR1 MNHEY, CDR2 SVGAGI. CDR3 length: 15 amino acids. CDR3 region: CASSYRDSYSYEQYF. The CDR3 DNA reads TGTGCCAGCAGTTACAGGGACTCTTACTCCTACGAGCAGTACTTC.

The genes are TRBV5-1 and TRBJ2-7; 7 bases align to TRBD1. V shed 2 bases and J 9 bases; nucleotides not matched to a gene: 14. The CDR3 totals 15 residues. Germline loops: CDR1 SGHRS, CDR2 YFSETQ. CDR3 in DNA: TGCGCCAGCAGCTTTCGCCCAGGGACAGACCGAGGGCAGTACTTC. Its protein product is CASSFRPGTDRGQYF. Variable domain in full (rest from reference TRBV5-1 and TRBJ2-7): KAGVTQTPRYLIKTRGQQVTLSCSPISGHRSVSWYQQTPGQGLQFLFEYFSETQRNKGNFPGRFSGRQFSNSRSEMNVSTLELGDSALYLCASSFRPGTDRGQYFGPGTRLTVT.

CDR3 DNA: TGTGCCAGCAGTTACACAACGGGCCTCGGGGTCTCCTACAATGAGCAGTTCTTC. It is translated as CASSYTTGLGVSYNEQFF. V usage is TRBV6-2 or TRBV6-3 and J usage is TRBJ2-1, with a possible D match to TRBD2 (5 bases). Looked up from germline, CDR1 is MNHEY and CDR2 is SVGEGT. The V end was cut by 2 bases, the J end by 0 bases, with 17 bases between. The CDR3 contains 18 residues.

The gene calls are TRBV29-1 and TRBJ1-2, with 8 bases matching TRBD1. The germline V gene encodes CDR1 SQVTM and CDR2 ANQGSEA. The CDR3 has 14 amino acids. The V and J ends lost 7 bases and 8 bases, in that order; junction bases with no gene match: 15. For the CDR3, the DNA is TGCAGCGCTCCTTCCGGGACAGGCTATGTCGGCTACACCTTC. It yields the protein CSAPSGTGYVGYTF.

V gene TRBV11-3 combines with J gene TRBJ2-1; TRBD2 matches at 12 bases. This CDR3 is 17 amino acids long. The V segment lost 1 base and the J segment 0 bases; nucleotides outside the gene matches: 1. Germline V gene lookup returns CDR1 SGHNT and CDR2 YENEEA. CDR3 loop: CASSLATSGSSYNEQFF. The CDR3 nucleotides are TGTGCCAGCAGCTTAGCGACTAGCGGGAGCTCCTACAATGAGCAGTTCTTC.

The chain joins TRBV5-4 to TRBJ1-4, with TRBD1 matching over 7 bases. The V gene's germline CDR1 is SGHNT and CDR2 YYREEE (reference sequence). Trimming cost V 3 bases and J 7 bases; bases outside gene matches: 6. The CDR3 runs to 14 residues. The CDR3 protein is CASSSNRGFEKLFF. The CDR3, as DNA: TGTGCCAGCAGCTCAAACAGGGGTTTTGAAAAACTGTTTTTT.

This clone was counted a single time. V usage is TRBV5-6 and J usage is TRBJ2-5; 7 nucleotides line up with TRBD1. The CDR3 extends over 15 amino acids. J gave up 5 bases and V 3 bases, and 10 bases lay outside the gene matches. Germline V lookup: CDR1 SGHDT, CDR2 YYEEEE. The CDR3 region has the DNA TGTGCCAGCAGCTCGACACAGTCCAGGGGGGAGACCCAGTACTTC. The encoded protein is CASSSTQSRGETQYF.

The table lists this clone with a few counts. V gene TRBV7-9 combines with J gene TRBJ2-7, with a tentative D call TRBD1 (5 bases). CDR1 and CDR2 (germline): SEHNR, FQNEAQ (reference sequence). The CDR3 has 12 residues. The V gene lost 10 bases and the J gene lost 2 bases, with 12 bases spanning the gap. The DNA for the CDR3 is TGTGCCACGCAGGGTGCGACCTACGAGCAGTACTTC. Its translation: CATQGATYEQYF.

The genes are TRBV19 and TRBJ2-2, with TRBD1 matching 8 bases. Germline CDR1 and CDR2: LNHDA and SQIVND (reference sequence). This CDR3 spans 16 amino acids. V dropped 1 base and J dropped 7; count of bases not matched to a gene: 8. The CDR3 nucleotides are TGTGCCAGTAGTATAGTACAGGGGGTCCTCCTCGGGGAGCTGTTTTTT. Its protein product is CASSIVQGVLLGELFF.

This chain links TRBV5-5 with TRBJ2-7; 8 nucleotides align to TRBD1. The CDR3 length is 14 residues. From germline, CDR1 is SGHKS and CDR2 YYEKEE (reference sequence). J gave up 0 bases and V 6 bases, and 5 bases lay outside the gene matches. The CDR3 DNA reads TGTGCCAGCATGAACAGGGGGATCTCCTACGAGCAGTACTTC. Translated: CASMNRGISYEQYF.

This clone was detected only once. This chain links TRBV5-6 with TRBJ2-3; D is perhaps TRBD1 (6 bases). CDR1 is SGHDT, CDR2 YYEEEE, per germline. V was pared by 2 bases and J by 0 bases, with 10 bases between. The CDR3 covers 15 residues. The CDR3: CASSFTGSSTDTQYF. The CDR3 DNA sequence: TGTGCCAGCAGCTTTACAGGGTCTAGCACAGATACGCAGTATTTT. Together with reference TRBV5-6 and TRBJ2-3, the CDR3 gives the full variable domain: DAGVTQSPTHLIKTRGQQVTLRCSPKSGHDTVSWYQQALGQGPQFIFQYYEEEERQRGNFPDRFSGHQFPNYSSELNVNALLLGDSALYLCASSFTGSSTDTQYFGPGTRLTVL.

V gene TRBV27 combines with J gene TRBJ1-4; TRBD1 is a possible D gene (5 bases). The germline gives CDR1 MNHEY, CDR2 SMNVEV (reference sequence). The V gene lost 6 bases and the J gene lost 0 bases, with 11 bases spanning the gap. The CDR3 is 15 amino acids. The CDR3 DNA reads TGTGCCAGCAGAGCAGGGCTTGCAACTAATGAAAAACTGTTTTTT. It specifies CASRAGLATNEKLFF.

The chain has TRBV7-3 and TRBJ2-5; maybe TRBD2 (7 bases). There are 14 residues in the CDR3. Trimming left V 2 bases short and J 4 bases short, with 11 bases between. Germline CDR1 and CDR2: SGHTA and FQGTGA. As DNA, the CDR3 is TGTGCCAGCAGCTTAGCGGGGGCAACAGAGACCCAGTACTTC. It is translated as CASSLAGATETQYF.